The next 19 T cell receptor beta chains were all read from a single sample in a study of cytomegalovirus exposure and HLA in healthy donors. PCR was performed using 60 Vbeta and 13 Jbeta primers. Only in-frame clones appear in the TCRdb table, and some are missing; sequencing was by immunoSEQ multiplex PCR. The repertoire holds more than 130,000 clones, with approximately 73% as singletons. The sequenced material came from PBMCs. Every receptor here comes from a human donor in good health.

The chain is built from TRBV4-2 and TRBJ2-2, with D perhaps TRBD2 (5 bases). The germline V gene encodes CDR1 LGHNA and CDR2 YNFKEQ. Trimming removed 1 base from V and 2 bases from J, with 11 bases in between. The CDR3 is 16 amino acids. The CDR3 DNA sequence: TGTGCCAGCAGCCAAGCGGGAAGACGCAACACCGGGGAGCTGTTTTTT. Translating it yields CASSQAGRRNTGELFF.

The chain has TRBV18 and TRBJ1-4; D unclear. The V and J ends lost 4 bases and 7 bases respectively, with 7 bases between them. CDR1 KGHSH and CDR2 LQKENI come from the germline V gene. This CDR3 is built from 12 residues. CDR3 nucleotide sequence: TGTGCCAGCTCACTTCCTCCTGAAAAACTGTTTTTT. The encoded protein is CASSLPPEKLFF.

This chain links TRBV2 with TRBJ2-3; 9 bases fit TRBD2. The CDR3 sequence is 14 residues long. Per the germline V gene, CDR1 is SNHLY and CDR2 is FYNNEI. V shed 7 bases, J shed 1 base, and the junction held 3 bases outside the gene matches. For the CDR3, the DNA is TGTGCCAGCACCCGGACTAGCGGCACAGATACGCAGTATTTT. Protein sequence: CASTRTSGTDTQYF.

This clone is a singleton in its sample. V is TRBV7-6 and J is TRBJ1-2; 7 bases fit TRBD1. Trimming cost V 1 base and J 7 bases; bases outside gene matches: 9. Germline CDR1 and CDR2: SGHVS and FNYEAQ. The CDR3 sequence is 15 residues long. The CDR3 nucleotides are TGTGCCAGCAGCTTAGATGCGACAGGGTTTGGTGGCTACACCTTC. Amino acids: CASSLDATGFGGYTF.

The rearrangement uses TRBV6-5 and TRBJ2-7; 7 bases fit TRBD2. Unmatched junction bases numbered 10, after V lost 6 bases and J lost 2 bases. This CDR3 contains 15 residues. Germline-derived CDR1 and CDR2 are MNHEY and SVGAGI. This CDR3 reads CASRLVAGVTYEQYF. CDR3 nucleotide sequence: TGTGCCAGCAGATTAGTGGCGGGAGTGACCTACGAGCAGTACTTC.

This chain connects TRBV5-4 to TRBJ2-7; a possible D gene is TRBD1 (6 bases). V lost 0 bases and J lost 0, with 13 bases in between. Germline assignment: CDR1 SGHNT and CDR2 YYREEE (reference sequence). The CDR3 consists of 16 residues. DNA for the CDR3: TGTGCCAGCAGCTTGGCCGTAGGCAGGGGCTCCTACGAGCAGTACTTC. Protein: CASSLAVGRGSYEQYF.

The V and J genes are TRBV19 and TRBJ2-7; 8 bases are a match to TRBD1. The V gene's germline CDR1 is LNHDA and CDR2 SQIVND (reference sequence). The CDR3 sequence is 14 residues long. After removal of 5 bases from V and 3 bases from J, the junction contained 6 bases not matched to a gene. The chain's CDR3 is CASSRAGGIYEQYF. The CDR3 DNA reads TGTGCCAGTAGTCGGGCAGGGGGCATCTACGAGCAGTACTTC.

This clone was found a few times. V and J are TRBV30 and TRBJ2-1, with a possible D match to TRBD2 (5 bases). The CDR3 covers 11 residues. V lost 3 bases to trimming and J lost 9 bases, with 9 bases between them. Germline V lookup: CDR1 GTSNPN, CDR2 SVGIG (reference sequence). The DNA of the CDR3 is TGTGCCTGGAGCGGGGTATGTGAGCAGTTCTTC. This sequence encodes CAWSGVCEQFF.

The chain is built from TRBV13 and TRBJ2-2; D not certain. The CDR3 has 17 amino acids. CDR1 is PRHDT and CDR2 is FYEKMQ in the germline V gene (reference sequence). Trimming stripped 1 base from V and 4 bases from J, with 16 bases between. CDR3 protein: CASSLAVARETTGELFF. The CDR3 bases are TGTGCCAGCAGCTTAGCGGTAGCTCGAGAGACCACCGGGGAGCTGTTTTTT.

This chain uses TRBV18 with TRBJ1-2, with 8 bases matching TRBD1. V shed 2 bases, J shed 3 bases, and the junction held 5 bases outside the gene matches. CDR3 length: 15 amino acids. Germline CDR1 and CDR2: KGHSH and LQKENI. The DNA of the CDR3 is TGTGCCAGCTCACCAGGGACAGGCAGCCACTATGGCTACACCTTC. Translation gives CASSPGTGSHYGYTF.

The genes are TRBV28 and TRBJ2-7; D is possibly TRBD2 (7 bases). V lost 4 bases and J lost 1, with 29 bases in between. CDR1 and CDR2 (germline): MDHEN, SYDVKM. This CDR3 comprises 20 residues. CDR3 bases: TGTGCCAGCAGTTATAGGGGTCTTAGGGGGGGGGCGGAGAGTTCCTACGAGCAGTACTTC. It specifies CASSYRGLRGGAESSYEQYF.

This clone has more than one count but fewer than ten. Sequence at one end of the junction differs from germline and may be a read error. The V gene is TRBV11-3, the J gene TRBJ1-1; D uncertain. Germline-derived CDR1 and CDR2 are SGHNT and YENEEA. The CDR3 extends over 12 amino acids. The CDR3 DNA reads TGTGCCAGCAGCCTAGAGTATTCTGAAGCTTTCTTT. Translating gives CASSLEYSEAFF. Variable domain in full (rest from reference TRBV11-3 and TRBJ1-1): EAGVVQSPRYKIIEKKQPVAFWCNPISGHNTLYWYLQNLGQGPELLIRYENEEAVDDSQLPKDRFSAERLKGVDSTLKIQPAELGDSAVYLCASSLEYSEAFFGQGTRLTVV.

This chain links TRBV6-1 with TRBJ1-4; the match to TRBD1 covers 7 bases. Germline assignment: CDR1 MNHNS and CDR2 SASEGT. This CDR3 has 17 amino acids. Trimming at V came to 1 base and at J to 0 bases, leaving 5 bases not matched to a gene. CDR3 amino acids: CASSEEIRGATNEKLFF. In DNA, the CDR3 is TGTGCCAGCAGTGAAGAGATCAGGGGGGCAACTAATGAAAAACTGTTTTTT.

V gene TRBV5-1 combines with J gene TRBJ2-7; 10 nucleotides match TRBD2. Germline V gene sequence: CDR1 SGHRS, CDR2 YFSETQ. CDR3 size: 16 residues. J gave up 7 bases and V 0 bases, and 10 bases lay outside the gene matches. CDR3: CASSLEAFSGGCEQYF. In DNA, the CDR3 is TGCGCCAGCAGCTTGGAGGCCTTTAGCGGGGGGTGTGAGCAGTACTTC.

This clone has more than one count but fewer than ten. The chain links TRBV4-1 to TRBJ2-5, with 10 bases fitting TRBD2. Germline V CDR1 and CDR2: MGHRA, YSYEKL. Trimming took 2 bases from V and 4 from J; bases not matched to a gene: 13. The CDR3 is 18 residues long. The CDR3 loop reads CASSQPSGAGGPRETQYF. In nucleotides, the CDR3 is TGCGCCAGCAGCCAACCGTCGGGAGCGGGAGGGCCGCGAGAGACCCAGTACTTC.

The genes are TRBV10-3 and TRBJ2-7; the D is unclear. Deletions cut 3 bases from V and 3 bases from J, with 12 bases between. Germline V gene sequence: CDR1 ENHRY, CDR2 SYGVKD. The CDR3 runs to 14 residues. The CDR3 bases are TGTGCCATCAGTGATCCATCCACGGGCTACGAGCAGTACTTC. It specifies CAISDPSTGYEQYF.

V usage is TRBV9 and J usage is TRBJ2-1; 9 nucleotides agree with TRBD1. Germline CDR1 and CDR2: SGDLS and YYNGEE. The CDR3 has 15 amino acids. With 4 bases clipped from V and 4 bases from J, the junction kept 6 bases outside the gene matches. The CDR3 bases are TGTGCCAGCAGCACCCGGGACAGGGCTTACAATGAGCAGTTCTTC. This encodes CASSTRDRAYNEQFF.

V gene TRBV2 combines with J gene TRBJ1-2, with D unclear. Trimming shortened V by 8 bases and J by 2 bases, and 12 bases separated the two germline ends. Per the germline V gene, CDR1 is SNHLY and CDR2 is FYNNEI. The CDR3 has 13 residues. CDR3: CASAVRANYGYTF. CDR3 bases: TGTGCCAGCGCCGTACGCGCAAACTATGGCTACACCTTC.

The chain carries TRBV18 and TRBJ1-1; D call uncertain. Between the trimmed V and J ends, which lost 3 bases and 0 bases, there was a span of 14 bases. The CDR3 has 16 amino acids. Looked up from germline, CDR1 is KGHSH and CDR2 is LQKENI. Here the CDR3 DNA reads TGTGCCAGCTCACCTTCGGGTTTCAACATGAACACTGAAGCTTTCTTT. This codes for CASSPSGFNMNTEAFF.